The clone carrying this TCR beta chain appeared once. V was clipped by 1 base and J by 5 bases, with 23 bases between them. The CDR3 loop spans 18 amino acids. Germline V gene sequence: CDR1 SNHLY, CDR2 FYNNEI. This record belongs to a study of cytomegalovirus exposure and HLA in healthy donors. PCR involved 60 Vbeta and 13 Jbeta primers. TCRdb's table, derived via immunoSEQ multiplex PCR, lists solely in-frame clones and lacks some. The profile shows around 200,000 clones, approximately 78% of them singletons. Sequenced: PBMCs. This receptor was identified in a woman between 18 and 29 years old in good health and CMV-seronegative. V and J are TRBV2 and TRBJ1-2, with D maybe TRBD1 (6 bases). CDR3 residues: CASSEGAWQGGGSYGYTF. The DNA of the CDR3 is TGTGCCAGCAGTGAAGGGGCGTGGCAGGGAGGGGGATCGTATGGCTACACCTTC.